Included here is one T cell receptor beta chain sequence, with context. This sample is part of a study of blood T cell repertoires in COVID-19. The wider study: Donors in the United States, Italy and Spain gave samples during acute or convalescent COVID-19. Sources were T cells, B-cell-depleted T cells, or PBMCs; the material itself was cDNA or gDNA.

Per the original data handling: Reference gene primer amplification yielded estimated nucleated cell counts. Profiling relied on immunoSEQ multiplex PCR, and the TCRdb table lists in-frame clones only, not all of them. That table is the source of V, J and clone size, and D and trimming were worked out from the DNA. The sample holds around 140,000 clones, about 82% seen once. Sequenced material: peripheral blood. This receptor was taken from a woman in her sixties with acute or convalescent COVID-19.

DNA of the CDR3: TGTGCCAGCAGCCTCCGGACTAGCGGGAACACCGGGGAGCTGTTTTTT. As protein: CASSLRTSGNTGELFF. V gene TRBV9 combines with J gene TRBJ2-2; 10 bases align to TRBD2. The J segment lost 1 base and the V segment lost 4 bases, leaving 4 bases of the junction unmatched. The CDR3 loop spans 16 amino acids. The germline CDR1 and CDR2 sequences are SGDLS and YYNGEE.